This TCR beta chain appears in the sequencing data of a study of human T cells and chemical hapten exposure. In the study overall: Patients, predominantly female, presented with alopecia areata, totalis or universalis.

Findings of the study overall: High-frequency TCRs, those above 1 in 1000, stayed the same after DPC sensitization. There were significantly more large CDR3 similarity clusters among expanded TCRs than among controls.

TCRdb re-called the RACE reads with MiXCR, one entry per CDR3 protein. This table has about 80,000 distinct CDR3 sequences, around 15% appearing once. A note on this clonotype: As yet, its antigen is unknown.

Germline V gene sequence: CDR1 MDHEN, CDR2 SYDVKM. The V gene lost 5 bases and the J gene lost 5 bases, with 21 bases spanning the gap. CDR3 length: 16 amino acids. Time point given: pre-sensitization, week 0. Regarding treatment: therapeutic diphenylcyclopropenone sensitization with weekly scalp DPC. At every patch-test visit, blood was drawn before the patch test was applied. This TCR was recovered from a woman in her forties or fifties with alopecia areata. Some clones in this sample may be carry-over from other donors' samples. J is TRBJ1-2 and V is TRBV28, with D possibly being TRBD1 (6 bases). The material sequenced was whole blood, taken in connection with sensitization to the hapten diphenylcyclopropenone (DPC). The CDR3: CASSPYRTDQKYGYTF. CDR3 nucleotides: TGTGCCAGCAGTCCATATAGGACAGACCAAAAGTATGGCTACACCTTC.